A selection of T cell receptor beta chains follows, all from one sample in a study of T cells in Graves' hyperthyroidism and ophthalmopathy. A single record per CDR3 protein comes from TCRdb applying MiXCR to the multiplex PCR reads. The data show about 130,000 distinct CDR3 sequences, more than 20% seen once. Sequenced: blood. Receptor source: a woman aged 45 to 65 with Graves' hyperthyroidism that later progressed to Graves' ophthalmopathy. Each CDR3 is given without its conserved first and last residue. A D gene is named only where the DNA matches it firmly.

>TRBD2|TRBV7-9|TRBJ2-3
ASSPGLAGYTDTQY
>TRBD1|TRBV10-3|TRBJ2-7
AITRTGGTYEQY
>NA|TRBV5-1|TRBJ2-1
ASSLAGAEAYNEQF
>NA|TRBV3-1|TRBJ2-7
ASSQDLATYEQY
>NA|TRBV7-9|TRBJ1-1
ASSLGEVTEAF
>TRBD2|TRBV5-1|TRBJ2-7
ASSLQAVTSGSMYEQY
>NA|TRBV19|TRBJ2-1
ASSIGQNEQF
>NA|TRBV4-1|TRBJ2-7
ASSQVPGTYEQY
>NA|TRBV20-1|TRBJ2-7
SATGNSPYEQY
>NA|TRBV5-1|TRBJ1-2
ASKQGTLYGYT
>TRBD2|TRBV5-1|TRBJ2-5
ASSLALAGGRVQETQY
>NA|TRBV7-2|TRBJ2-7
ASSLASLSYEQY
>NA|TRBV12-3/TRBV12-4|TRBJ1-3
ASRIPAKGNTIY
>TRBD1|TRBV20-1|TRBJ1-5
SARGQDRALSPQH
>NA|TRBV20-1|TRBJ2-7
SARPSRTDYGEQY
>NA|TRBV19|TRBJ2-7
ATPSRGDYEQY
>TRBD2|TRBV24-1|TRBJ2-7
ATSGTSGSYEQY
>NA|TRBV28|TRBJ1-2
ASSLGSVEGYT
>NA|TRBV7-2|TRBJ2-1
ASSFQRYNEQF
>NA|TRBV12-3/TRBV12-4|TRBJ1-5
ASSLQGERPQH
>NA|TRBV2|TRBJ2-1
ASRGKVGGTDEQF
>NA|TRBV11-2|TRBJ2-5
ASSPRTGQETQY
>NA|TRBV7-3|TRBJ2-1
ASSPYSSYNEQF
>NA|TRBV10-3|TRBJ2-7
AISALRDGTYEQY